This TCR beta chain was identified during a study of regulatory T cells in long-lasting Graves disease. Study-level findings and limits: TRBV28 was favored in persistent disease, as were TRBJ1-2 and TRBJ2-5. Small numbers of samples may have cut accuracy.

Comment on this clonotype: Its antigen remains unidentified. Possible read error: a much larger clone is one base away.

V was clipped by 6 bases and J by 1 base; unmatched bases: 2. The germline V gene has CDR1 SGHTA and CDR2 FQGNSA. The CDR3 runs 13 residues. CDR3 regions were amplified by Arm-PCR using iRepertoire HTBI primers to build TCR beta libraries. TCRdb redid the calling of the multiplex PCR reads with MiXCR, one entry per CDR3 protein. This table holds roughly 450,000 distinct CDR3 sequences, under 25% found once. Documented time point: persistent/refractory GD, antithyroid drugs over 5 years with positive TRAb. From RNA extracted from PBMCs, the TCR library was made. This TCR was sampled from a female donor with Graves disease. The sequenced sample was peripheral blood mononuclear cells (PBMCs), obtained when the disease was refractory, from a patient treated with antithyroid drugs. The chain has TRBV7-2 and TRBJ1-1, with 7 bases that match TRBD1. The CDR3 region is CTSSQGENTEAFF. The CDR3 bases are TGTACCAGCAGTCAGGGGGAGAACACTGAAGCTTTCTTT.